The clone carrying this T cell receptor beta chain was seen just once. The protocol was immunoSEQ multiplex PCR, while the TCRdb copy is restricted to in-frame clones and leaves out a portion. The repertoire has 120,000 to 150,000 clones, approximately 87% of them found once; the top ten carry less than 10%. The CDR3 is made up of 15 amino acids. Germline V gene data show CDR1 as DFQATT and CDR2 as SNEGSKA (reference sequence). Between the trimmed V and J ends, which lost 3 bases and 2 bases, there was a span of 14 bases. The data stem from a study of blood T cell repertoires in COVID-19. Study in general: T cells, B-cell-depleted T cells, or PBMCs provided the cDNA or gDNA that served as material.

This receptor was obtained from a woman between 45 and 65 years old with active or convalescent COVID-19. The material sequenced was peripheral blood. The chain carries TRBV20-1 and TRBJ2-1; D is ambiguous. CDR3 residues: CSASSRTTTYNEQFF. Written as DNA, the CDR3 is TGCAGTGCTAGTTCCAGAACTACAACCTACAATGAGCAGTTCTTC.